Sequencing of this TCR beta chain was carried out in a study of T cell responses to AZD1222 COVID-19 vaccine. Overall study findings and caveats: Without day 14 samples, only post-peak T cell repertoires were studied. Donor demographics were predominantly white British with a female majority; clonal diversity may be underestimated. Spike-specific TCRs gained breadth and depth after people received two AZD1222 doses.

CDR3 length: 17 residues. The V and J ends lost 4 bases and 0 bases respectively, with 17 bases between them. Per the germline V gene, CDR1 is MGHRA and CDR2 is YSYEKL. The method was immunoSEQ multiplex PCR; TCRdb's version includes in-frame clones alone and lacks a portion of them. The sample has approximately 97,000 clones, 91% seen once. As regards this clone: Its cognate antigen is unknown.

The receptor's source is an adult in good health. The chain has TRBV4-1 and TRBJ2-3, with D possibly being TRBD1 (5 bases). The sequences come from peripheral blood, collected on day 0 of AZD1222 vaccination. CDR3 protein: CASSREPAGPSTDTQYF. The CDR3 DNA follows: TGCGCCAGCAGCCGAGAACCGGCAGGGCCGAGCACAGATACGCAGTATTTT.